This T cell receptor (beta chain) comes out of a study of cytomegalovirus exposure and HLA in healthy donors. The study, taken as a whole, reports: In a later analysis, most CMV-associated TCR beta chains appeared HLA-restricted.

PCR used 60 Vbeta primers and 13 Jbeta primers. The repertoire was sequenced with immunoSEQ multiplex PCR; TCRdb's copy has only in-frame clones and lacks some. The data hold 160,000 or so clones, with 80% observed a single time. As for this clone: The antigen remains undetermined.

CDR1 MDHEN and CDR2 SYDVKM come from the germline V gene. V was trimmed by 6 bases and J by 7 bases, leaving 15 bases between them. The length of the CDR3 is 14 residues. The chain combines TRBV28 with TRBJ2-2, with a weak D call TRBD1 (5 bases). The TCR sequence derives from a man in his thirties or forties in good health and CMV-seronegative. Material: PBMCs. CDR3: CASSYRQGNGELFF. The CDR3 DNA reads TGTGCCAGCAGCTATCGGCAGGGTAACGGGGAGCTGTTTTTT.